These 6 T cell receptor beta chains were sequenced from one sample in a study of CD8 T cells in ankylosing spondylitis. In TCRdb, the 5' RACE reads were re-called with MiXCR into one record per CDR3 protein. Found here are roughly 17,000 distinct CDR3 sequences, 7.5% to 9.5% of them singletons; the top ten hold less than 40%. Sequencing input: blood. The receptors were gathered from a male donor with ankylosing spondylitis or in good health (not recorded which).

This clonotype has at least ten counts. The chain combines TRBV20-1 with TRBJ2-1; the match to TRBD2 covers 8 bases. From germline, CDR1 is DFQATT and CDR2 SNEGSKA (reference sequence). CDR3 length equals 14 residues. The J segment lost 1 base and the V segment lost 6 bases, leaving 5 bases of the junction unmatched. In DNA form, the CDR3 reads TGCAGTGCCCCAAGCGGGAGTTCCTACAATGAGCAGTTCTTC. Translation: CSAPSGSSYNEQFF.

This clonotype occurred many times. The chain uses TRBV12-3 or TRBV12-4 and TRBJ1-3; D unresolved. Trimming left V 6 bases short and J 3 bases short, with 15 bases between. The CDR3 is 15 residues long. CDR3 protein: CASSRGDGGGNTIYF. In DNA, the CDR3 is TGTGCCAGCAGCCGGGGAGATGGCGGTGGAAACACCATATATTTT.

This clonotype was found many times. This chain links TRBV7-2 with TRBJ2-7; 7 nucleotides line up with TRBD1. V lost 5 bases, J lost 4 bases, and 5 bases stayed unmatched. CDR1 is SGHTA, CDR2 FQGNSA, per germline. The CDR3 sequence is 13 residues long. The DNA for the CDR3 is TGTGCCAGCAGCCCCCGGGACAGATACGAGCAGTACTTC. Its translation is CASSPRDRYEQYF.

The CDR3 DNA follows: TGTGCCAGCAGCCTACCAGACAGGGACTTATGCGCTTTCTTT. It specifies CASSLPDRDLCAFF. The chain links TRBV5-5 to TRBJ1-1, with 7 bases fitting TRBD1. V was clipped by 4 bases and J by 11 bases; unmatched bases: 14. This CDR3 has 14 residues. Germline V gene data show CDR1 as SGHKS and CDR2 as YYEKEE (reference sequence).

To note about this clonotype: One junction end disagrees with the germline gene, perhaps due to a read error. This sequence joins TRBV7-7 and TRBJ2-2; a weak D match, TRBD1 (6 bases). This CDR3 contains 14 residues. Germline CDR1 reads SSHAT; CDR2 reads FNYEAQ (reference sequence). The CDR3 DNA reads as TGTGCTAGCAGCTCAATCAGGGGCACCGGGGAGCTGTTTTTT. Amino acids: CASSSIRGTGELFF.

This clonotype was recorded at least ten times. The rearrangement links TRBV6-2 or TRBV6-3 to TRBJ2-1; 11 bases are shared with TRBD2. Germline lookup yields CDR1 MNHEY and CDR2 SVGEGT. The length of the CDR3 is 15 residues. J was trimmed by 5 bases and V by 8 bases; bases with no gene match: 8. The CDR3 region is CASRPLAGGHNEQFF. The CDR3 DNA follows: TGTGCCAGCCGTCCTTTAGCGGGAGGGCACAATGAGCAGTTCTTC.